These 32 T cell receptor beta chains share one sample of origin, sequenced in a study of T cells in Graves' hyperthyroidism and ophthalmopathy. There were TCR beta CDR3 regions amplified from RNA transcripts. In the first-round RT-PCR of the TCR CDR3, the HTBI primer set was used. TCRdb fed the multiplex PCR reads into MiXCR, producing one record per CDR3 protein. The sample holds about 360,000 distinct CDR3 sequences, around 14% seen once. Source material: blood. The receptors were gathered from a woman in her late teens or twenties with Graves' hyperthyroidism.

V gene TRBV9 combines with J gene TRBJ2-1, with 10 nucleotides matching TRBD2. CDR1 is SGDLS and CDR2 is YYNGEE in the germline V gene. With V trimmed by 4 bases and J by 2 bases, 3 bases remained unmatched. This CDR3 contains 15 residues. CDR3 sequence reads: CASSSGTSAYNEQFF. The CDR3 DNA sequence: TGTGCCAGCAGCTCCGGGACTAGCGCCTACAATGAGCAGTTCTTC.

The chain combines TRBV6-2 or TRBV6-3 with TRBJ2-7; 9 bases are a match to TRBD2. Germline lookup yields CDR1 MNHEY and CDR2 SVGEGT. CDR3 size: 11 residues. V lost 7 bases and J lost 5; bases outside the gene matches: 0. CDR3 amino acids: CASKREDEQYF. The CDR3 DNA reads TGTGCCAGCAAGCGGGAGGACGAGCAGTACTTC.

This clonotype was counted ten times or more. The rearrangement joins TRBV5-1 to TRBJ1-1; maybe TRBD1 (5 bases). The V end lost 1 base, the J end lost 6 bases, and 10 bases lay between the germline ends. The CDR3 runs to 13 residues. Germline CDR1 and CDR2: SGHRS and YFSETQ. This CDR3 reads CASSLLGGSEAFF. The CDR3 coding sequence is TGCGCCAGCAGCTTGCTGGGGGGGTCTGAAGCTTTCTTT.

This clonotype was seen repeatedly, ten times or more. The rearrangement uses TRBV28 and TRBJ2-7, with 9 bases matching TRBD2. V was pared by 6 bases and J by 7 bases, with 13 bases of the junction left unmatched. This CDR3 has 15 residues. The germline gives CDR1 MDHEN, CDR2 SYDVKM. The CDR3 protein is CASSPSGTSIREQYF. The CDR3 nucleotides are TGTGCCAGCAGCCCTAGCGGGACTTCGATTAGGGAGCAGTACTTC. The full variable domain, in which reference TRBV28 and TRBJ2-7 provide the parts outside the CDR3, is DVKVTQSSRYLVKRTGEKVFLECVQDMDHENMFWYRQDPGLGLRLIYFSYDVKMKEKGDIPEGYSVSREKKERFSLILESASTNQTSMYLCASSPSGTSIREQYFGPGTRLTVT.

This chain links TRBV20-1 with TRBJ2-2; D is unresolved. Germline V CDR1 and CDR2: DFQATT, SNEGSKA (reference sequence). CDR3 length: 12 amino acids. The V gene lost 5 bases and the J gene lost 1 base, with 5 bases spanning the gap. CDR3 nucleotide sequence: TGCAGTGCTTCCGAGAACACCGGGGAGCTGTTTTTT. Translated, it gives CSASENTGELFF.

This clonotype was recorded at least ten times. The chain uses TRBV20-1 and TRBJ1-6, with a weak D call TRBD1 (6 bases). V gave up 6 bases and J gave up 10 bases, with 16 bases separating them. The germline gives CDR1 DFQATT, CDR2 SNEGSKA (reference sequence). There are 13 residues in the CDR3. CDR3 in amino acids: CSARIPGGSPLHF. The CDR3 nucleotides are TGCAGTGCCAGAATTCCGGGGGGCTCACCCCTCCACTTT.

This clonotype appeared many times. The genes are TRBV7-9 and TRBJ2-2, with D perhaps TRBD1 or TRBD2 (5 bases each). The CDR3 runs to 16 residues. The germline V gene has CDR1 SEHNR and CDR2 FQNEAQ (reference sequence). V lost 6 bases and J lost 6, with 20 bases in between. DNA for the CDR3: TGTGCCAGCAGACCCTGGTTGGGGGAATATGCCGGGGAGCTGTTTTTT. This codes for CASRPWLGEYAGELFF.

The chain recombines TRBV20-1 with TRBJ2-7; 10 bases align to TRBD2. Trimming took 0 bases from V and 1 from J; bases not matched to a gene: 12. Germline values: CDR1 DFQATT, CDR2 SNEGSKA (reference sequence). The CDR3 sequence is 18 residues long. The chain's CDR3 is CSARDPRASGSRSYEQYF. The CDR3 DNA is TGCAGTGCTAGAGATCCTCGGGCTAGCGGGAGTCGGTCCTACGAGCAGTACTTC.

This clonotype was counted only a few times. The CDR3 region is CASSLPGPFNEQFF. The CDR3 DNA is TGTGCCAGCAGCCTGCCTGGCCCCTTCAATGAGCAGTTCTTC. This sequence joins TRBV14 and TRBJ2-1; the D is unclear. The CDR3 totals 14 residues. Germline V gene sequence: CDR1 SGHDN, CDR2 FVKESK. Trimming cost V 4 bases and J 6 bases, with 13 bases left between them.

This clonotype occurred many times. This chain uses TRBV18 with TRBJ2-5; possible D gene TRBD2, 6 bases. This CDR3 has 15 amino acids. Trimming left V 0 bases short and J 5 bases short, with 13 bases between. CDR1 is KGHSH and CDR2 is LQKENI in the germline V gene. DNA of the CDR3: TGTGCCAGCTCACCACCGACCCGCGGAGGGGAGACCCAGTACTTC. It codes for CASSPPTRGGETQYF. The variable domain in full, completed from reference TRBV18 and TRBJ2-5, reads NAGVMQNPRHLVRRRGQEARLRCSPMKGHSHVYWYRQLPEEGLKFMVYLQKENIIDESGMPKERFSAEFPKEGPSILRIQQVVRGDSAAYFCASSPPTRGGETQYFGPGTRLLVL.

This clonotype has ten or more counts. CDR3 nucleotides: TGTGCCAGCAGTACAGGACTAGCGGGGGGGCTAGGCACAGATACGCAGTATTTT. Translating it yields CASSTGLAGGLGTDTQYF. The gene calls are TRBV12-3 or TRBV12-4 and TRBJ2-3, with 15 bases identical to TRBD2. CDR3 length equals 18 residues. The V gene end was trimmed by 5 bases and the J gene end by 1 base; junction bases not matched to a gene: 7.

In its sample, this clonotype was seen many times. Given a much more abundant clone one base away, this may be a read error. The chain joins TRBV29-1 to TRBJ2-7, with a weak D call TRBD2 (5 bases). Trimming left V 3 bases short and J 1 base short, with 13 bases between. Germline CDR1 and CDR2: SQVTM and ANQGSEA. The CDR3 spans 14 residues. The CDR3 loop reads CSVEVRTLSYEQYF. CDR3 bases: TGCAGCGTTGAGGTAAGGACTCTATCCTACGAGCAGTACTTC.

There are many counts of this clonotype. The rearrangement joins TRBV19 to TRBJ2-1, with TRBD2 identical over 8 bases. CDR3 length equals 13 residues. The trim removed 9 bases at V and 6 bases at J, leaving 7 bases unmatched. From germline, CDR1 is LNHDA and CDR2 SQIVND (reference sequence). The CDR3 DNA is TGTGCCAGCCACACCGGGACTAGCAATGAGCAGTTCTTC. Translating it yields CASHTGTSNEQFF. The full variable domain, in which reference TRBV19 and TRBJ2-1 provide the parts outside the CDR3, is DGGITQSPKYLFRKEGQNVTLSCEQNLNHDAMYWYRQDPGQGLRLIYYSQIVNDFQKGDIAEGYSVSREKKESFPLTVTSAQKNPTAFYLCASHTGTSNEQFFGPGTRLTVL.

The chain employs TRBV20-1 and TRBJ2-4; D is ambiguous. Germline V gene data show CDR1 as DFQATT and CDR2 as SNEGSKA (reference sequence). The CDR3 length is 12 residues. The V end lost 3 bases, the J end lost 6 bases, and 9 bases lay between the germline ends. CDR3 protein: CSASGPSNIQYF. CDR3 bases: TGCAGTGCTAGCGGGCCCTCAAACATTCAGTACTTC.

This clonotype was seen more than once but under ten times. This chain connects TRBV5-1 to TRBJ1-3; TRBD1 aligns across 7 bases. Germline lookup yields CDR1 SGHRS and CDR2 YFSETQ. V was clipped by 4 bases and J by 7 bases; unmatched bases: 26. There are 20 residues in the CDR3. CDR3 protein: CASSQIHRDRKMFEGNTIYF. Written as DNA, the CDR3 is TGCGCCAGCAGCCAGATTCACCGGGACAGAAAAATGTTTGAAGGGAACACCATATATTTT. The complete variable domain, with remaining parts taken from reference TRBV5-1 and TRBJ1-3, reads KAGVTQTPRYLIKTRGQQVTLSCSPISGHRSVSWYQQTPGQGLQFLFEYFSETQRNKGNFPGRFSGRQFSNSRSEMNVSTLELGDSALYLCASSQIHRDRKMFEGNTIYFGEGSWLTVV.

This clonotype was seen only once. The junction departs from germline at one end; a sequencing error may be responsible. The chain carries TRBV27 and TRBJ2-7; the D gene is possibly TRBD1 (5 bases). The CDR3 covers 15 residues. Germline V gene lookup returns CDR1 MNHEY and CDR2 SMNVEV (reference sequence). The CDR3 DNA is TGTGCCAGCAGTTTAGGGGCAGGCGCCTCCTACGAGGAGTACTTC. Translated, it gives CASSLGAGASYEEYF.

This clonotype came up many times. The V call is TRBV10-3, the J call TRBJ2-3; tentative D call: TRBD2 (5 bases). Trimming pared 0 bases from V and 4 bases from J, leaving 5 bases between. Germline values: CDR1 ENHRY, CDR2 SYGVKD. CDR3 size: 13 residues. The CDR3 spells CAISESGADTQYF. CDR3 DNA sequence: TGTGCCATCAGTGAGTCGGGAGCAGATACGCAGTATTTT.

This clonotype was recorded at least ten times. The J gene is TRBJ2-1, the V gene TRBV19, with 7 positions matching TRBD2. V shed 0 bases, J shed 6 bases, and the junction held 5 bases outside the gene matches. Germline V CDR1 and CDR2: LNHDA, SQIVND (reference sequence). The CDR3 has 15 residues. The CDR3, as DNA: TGTGCCAGTAGTATAGAAGCGGGGTACGGCAATGAGCAGTTCTTC. Amino acids: CASSIEAGYGNEQFF.

This clonotype was recorded at least ten times. In DNA, the CDR3 is TGCAGTGCTAGAGATTGGGGGAGCCATTACACTGAAGCTTTCTTT. This codes for CSARDWGSHYTEAFF. The rearrangement joins TRBV20-1 to TRBJ1-1, with TRBD1 as a possible D gene (5 bases). CDR1 is DFQATT and CDR2 is SNEGSKA in the germline V gene (reference sequence). The CDR3 runs to 15 residues. V was shortened by 0 bases and J by 3 bases, with 14 bases between the two germline ends.

The chain carries TRBV30 and TRBJ2-3; D may be TRBD2 (6 bases). The CDR3 extends over 14 amino acids. The germline CDR1 and CDR2 sequences are GTSNPN and SVGIG (reference sequence). The V and J ends lost 6 bases and 2 bases respectively, with 15 bases between them. DNA for the CDR3: TGTGCCTGCCTTCTAGCGCCCTACACAGATACGCAGTATTTT. It specifies CACLLAPYTDTQYF.

The table lists this clonotype with a few counts. With a much larger clone just one base away, this may be a read error. Likely a read error: the CDR3 ends without its conserved phenylalanine or tryptophan. The J gene is TRBJ2-1, the V gene TRBV27; no clear D. V was pared by 5 bases and J by 0 bases, with 8 bases between. Germline V gene data show CDR1 as MNHEY and CDR2 as SMNVEV (reference sequence). This CDR3 spans 14 amino acids. The CDR3 sequence is CASSTRSSYNEQFL. DNA of the CDR3: TGTGCCAGCAGTACGCGGAGCTCCTACAATGAGCAGTTCCTC.

This clonotype showed up many times. This sequence joins TRBV19 and TRBJ2-1; 9 bases match TRBD2. This CDR3 has 15 residues. Germline values: CDR1 LNHDA, CDR2 SQIVND (reference sequence). V lost 8 bases to trimming and J lost 2 bases; unmatched junction nucleotides: 7. The CDR3 here is CASGVAGVTYNEQFF. In nucleotides, the CDR3 is TGTGCCAGTGGGGTAGCGGGAGTAACCTACAATGAGCAGTTCTTC.

This clonotype was counted at least ten times. This rearrangement joins TRBV28 to TRBJ2-7; D is ambiguous. Germline assignment: CDR1 MDHEN and CDR2 SYDVKM. The CDR3 has 13 amino acids. The V and J ends lost 6 bases and 5 bases respectively, with 14 bases between them. The CDR3 DNA is TGTGCCAGCAGCTTAAGTCTAATGAACGAGCAGTACTTC. Amino acids: CASSLSLMNEQYF.

J is TRBJ2-5 and V is TRBV4-1; D remains unclear. The germline CDR1 and CDR2 sequences are MGHRA and YSYEKL. V was clipped by 1 base and J by 5 bases, with 8 bases between them. This CDR3 spans 13 amino acids. DNA for the CDR3: TGCGCCAGCAGCCAAGCCCTTACGGAGACCCAGTACTTC. It codes for CASSQALTETQYF.

This clonotype was counted many times. The CDR3 loop is CATSDSQNTEAFF. The DNA for the CDR3 is TGTGCCACCAGTGATTCCCAGAACACTGAAGCTTTCTTT. This chain links TRBV24-1 with TRBJ1-1; D is ambiguous. Trimming took 2 bases from V and 1 from J, leaving 4 bases between them. Germline CDR1 and CDR2: KGHDR and SFDVKD. CDR3 length equals 13 residues.

This clonotype was seen ten or more times. The chain couples TRBV28 to TRBJ1-3, with D perhaps matching TRBD1 (6 bases). Per the germline V gene, CDR1 is MDHEN and CDR2 is SYDVKM. This CDR3 has 16 amino acids. The V and J ends lost 3 bases and 0 bases respectively, with 12 bases between them. CDR3 in amino acids: CASSLGGQLSGNTIYF. In nucleotides, the CDR3 is TGTGCCAGCAGTTTGGGCGGACAGCTCTCTGGAAACACCATATATTTT.

This clonotype has a handful of counts. The gene calls are TRBV20-1 and TRBJ1-2; possibly TRBD1 for D (5 bases). CDR3 length: 13 residues. V lost 0 bases and J lost 9, with 14 bases in between. Germline assignment: CDR1 DFQATT and CDR2 SNEGSKA (reference sequence). CDR3 sequence (DNA): TGCAGTGCTAGAGATGGGGGGAGAATCAGCTACACCTTC. Translation: CSARDGGRISYTF.

In this sample, this clonotype turned up many times. The chain couples TRBV20-1 to TRBJ2-1, with 9 bases matching TRBD1. Germline CDR1 is DFQATT and CDR2 is SNEGSKA (reference sequence). V was pared by 4 bases and J by 9 bases, with 22 bases of the junction left unmatched. There are 18 residues in the CDR3. The CDR3 DNA is TGCAGTGCTATAACCCTGGGGGGACAGGGAGTGGGATGGACTGAGCAGTTCTTC. Translating gives CSAITLGGQGVGWTEQFF.

This clonotype has more than one count but fewer than ten. This chain connects TRBV7-3 to TRBJ2-3; D is ambiguous. The CDR3 has 14 residues. Trimming cost V 5 bases and J 6 bases, with 15 bases left between them. Germline lookup yields CDR1 SGHTA and CDR2 FQGTGA. CDR3 amino acids: CASSPLGLRDTQYF. The CDR3 DNA sequence: TGTGCCAGCAGCCCCCTAGGGCTTAGGGATACGCAGTATTTT.

There are many counts of this clonotype. The rearrangement uses TRBV12-3 or TRBV12-4 and TRBJ2-3; D uncertain. Trimming pared 3 bases from V and 2 bases from J, leaving 6 bases between. The CDR3 consists of 13 residues. CDR3 in amino acids: CASSFGDTDTQYF. The CDR3 DNA sequence: TGTGCCAGCAGTTTTGGGGACACAGATACGCAGTATTTT.

This clonotype was detected many times. The gene calls are TRBV20-1 and TRBJ2-7, with D possibly called TRBD1 or TRBD2 (5 bases each). V dropped 3 bases and J dropped 5 bases, with 8 bases sitting between them. Germline loops: CDR1 DFQATT, CDR2 SNEGSKA (reference sequence). The CDR3 runs 11 residues. For the CDR3, the DNA is TGCAGTGCTAGCCTGGGACACGAGCAGTACTTC. Translating gives CSASLGHEQYF.

The sample holds many counts of this clonotype. CDR3 DNA sequence: TGTGCCAGCAGCCTTTTACGGGGAGAGGTTTGGTCACCCCTCCACTTT. This codes for CASSLLRGEVWSPLHF. The gene calls are TRBV3-1 and TRBJ1-6; no definite D call. The CDR3 totals 16 residues. Trimming left V 4 bases short and J 10 bases short, with 20 bases between. Germline values: CDR1 LGHDT, CDR2 YNNKEL (reference sequence).